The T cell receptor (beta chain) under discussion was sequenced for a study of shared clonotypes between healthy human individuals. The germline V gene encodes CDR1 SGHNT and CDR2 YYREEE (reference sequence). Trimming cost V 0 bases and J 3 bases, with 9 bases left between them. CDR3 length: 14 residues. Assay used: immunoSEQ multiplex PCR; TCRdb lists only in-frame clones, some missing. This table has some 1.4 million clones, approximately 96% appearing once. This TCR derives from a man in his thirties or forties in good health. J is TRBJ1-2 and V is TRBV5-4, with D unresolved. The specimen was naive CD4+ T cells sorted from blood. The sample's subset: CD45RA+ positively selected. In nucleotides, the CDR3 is TGTGCCAGCAGCTTGGGCAGGTCGCACTATGGCTACACCTTC. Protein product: CASSLGRSHYGYTF.